The table lists the clone carrying this TCR beta chain with a count of one. The data derive from a study of blood T cell repertoires in COVID-19. CDR1 LGHDT and CDR2 YNNKEL come from the germline V gene (reference sequence). V shed 4 bases and J shed 2 bases, with 12 bases lying between them. The CDR3 sequence is 14 residues long. TCRdb's copy holds only in-frame clones and misses some; the assay was immunoSEQ multiplex PCR. The top ten hold around 1.9% of the sample, which has a few hundred thousand clones, more than 70% seen once. The receptor's source is a man aged 35 to 55 in a cohort exposed to, infected with or recovered from COVID-19 (not recorded which). The chain couples TRBV3-1 (or the pseudogene TRBV3-2) to TRBJ2-7; D ambiguous. The sequencing sample was made of PBMCs or T cells enriched from blood (not recorded which). CDR3 nucleotides: TGTGCCAGCAGCCCTCCGACTTCTCCCTACGAGCAGTACTTC. Translation gives CASSPPTSPYEQYF.